Here is one T cell receptor beta chain with its context. Its specific antigen is unknown. Base qualities are not recorded, but no much larger clone differs from it by a single base. This sample was taken from a study of OX40 agonist ivuxolimab in advanced cancers. Turning to the overall study: Ivuxolimab, which targeted the costimulatory receptor OX40 (CD134), was an agonistic, fully human IgG2 monoclonal antibody. In the dose-escalation cohort, 82.7% of patients were male, and the mean age was roughly 60 years, with a range of about 23 to 85. The point of sequencing TCRbeta in the periphery was to test whether ivuxolimab changed TCR sequence diversity and drove clonal T-cell expansion. The paper reports the monotherapy dose-escalation portion (N of about 50 patients) of the phase I ivuxolimab trial. Prior anti-PD-1, anti-PD-L1 or anti-CTLA-4 therapy was permitted, and 30% to 50% of dose-escalation patients had received checkpoint inhibitors. Intravenous ivuxolimab was administered to patients every 2 weeks at six dose levels: 0.01, 0.1, 0.3, 1.5, 3 and 10 mg/kg. Of the roughly 54 dose-escalation patients, hepatocellular carcinoma was present in around 20, melanoma in around 15, renal cell carcinoma in 9 and head and neck cancer in 9. Partial responses occurred in three dose-escalation patients, of whom one had hepatocellular carcinoma and two had cutaneous melanoma. On the study overall, not on this receptor specifically: In partial responders in the 0.1-3.0 mg/kg groups, normalized peripheral clonal expansion was found to be among the lowest, especially among CD8+ T cells. Low levels of normalized T-cell clonal expansion were also seen in some nonresponding patients. The antigen specificity of the clonally expanded peripheral T cells was not determined. After ivuxolimab, expanded clones were on average more numerous among CD8+ T cells than among CD4+ T cells. Clonal expansion of both CD4+ and CD8+ blood T cells was observed from baseline to week 6 at doses 0.1 to 3.0 mg/kg.

Patients with autoimmune disease history or receiving systemic immunosuppression were excluded from the trial. Peripheral blood for TCR sequencing was collected from all dose cohorts at baseline, on cycle 4 day 1, and on cycle 7 day 1. Samples came from an open-label, multicenter, first-in-human phase I dose-escalation trial of ivuxolimab. Adults with locally advanced or metastatic melanoma, renal cell, hepatocellular, or head and neck squamous cell carcinoma were enrolled in the trial. Before TCR sequencing, CD4+ T cells and CD8+ T cells were sorted from peripheral blood as separate populations. Genomic DNA was isolated from the sorted cells so that the TCRbeta CDR3 region could be sequenced. The immunoSEQ Assay was used to sequence the TCRbeta CDR3 regions. TCRdb stores this immuneACCESS table with in-frame sequences only. Part of the clones is absent; in the studies checked, under half of the shortfall reflects unresolved V genes, and no reason is known for the rest. Across this sample there are 70,000 to 85,000 clones, with about 90% seen only once. The ten largest clones capture 5% to 7% of the sample.

For this chain, trimming is 0 bases at the V end and 15 bases at the J end, and the number of junction bases without a gene match is 5. The CDR3 starts with the cysteine, ends with the phenylalanine, and has 12 residues. Left in the record is the CDR3 DNA by itself, 36 bases read in frame from the first base. From a lookup of the germline V gene (reference sequence), CDR1 and CDR2 are SGHNT and YYREEE. Specimen: CD4+ or CD8+ T cells sorted from blood, collected in a trial of the OX40 agonist ivuxolimab. This receptor was taken from an adult with an advanced solid tumor such as melanoma, head and neck, liver or kidney cancer. Recombination connected TRBV5-4 to TRBJ2-1; 8 middle bases align to TRBD2. CDR3 sequence: CASSLAAGEWFF. The DNA reads TGTGCCAGCAGCTTGGCAGCGGGGGAATGGTTCTTC.